This T cell receptor beta chain was recorded in a study of T cell responses to AZD1222 COVID-19 vaccine (dated by TCRdb to about 2021). As for the study more broadly: A total of over 230 trial participants underwent TCR sequencing, of whom some 210 received two doses of AZD1222 and about 25 received two doses of the MenACWY control vaccine. Trial participants were enrolled into age subgroups of 18-55, 56-69 and 70-plus years, which contained about 150, 27 and 61 TCR-sequenced participants, respectively. Broader findings and caveats from the paper: In the small 56-69-year group, the increase in depth fell short of significance, most likely because of low power. The whole spike protein was spanned by vaccine-associated CD4 TCRs, and dominant responses were seen in regions 160-218 and 743-854. No day 14 peak-response samples were available, so repertoires were characterized only after the peak T cell response. Participants were mostly white British, with more females than males. The authors suggested clonal diversity may have been underestimated. Conclusions about previously exposed vaccinees are limited because only a handful of AZD1222 recipients were SARS-CoV-2 seropositive at baseline. Spike-specific TCR breadth and depth rose significantly after two AZD1222 doses compared with day 0 and with MenACWY recipients. Epitopes outside the regions mutated in the B.1.351 and B.1.1.7 variants were reportedly recognized by nearly half of the unique spike-specific TCRs.

According to the study, the label for this sample's time point signals: about 28 days (+/-7) after the second vaccine dose. AZD1222 recipients given second doses at about 4 weeks or at about 12 weeks were pooled, since spike-specific TCR depth and breadth were not found to differ between the two schedules. The vaccinee samples were drawn from two UK trials, COV001 and COV002, one of which was a single-blind randomized controlled phase 2/3 trial testing AZD1222 (ChAdOx1 nCoV-19) in healthy adults. For TCRbeta chain sequencing, PBMC samples were collected from trial participants at day 0 and at day 28 after the second dose. The CDR3 regions of human TCRbeta chains were analyzed by immunosequencing. Processing in the source paper ran as follows. Repertoire TCRs were checked for matches against a reference library of SARS-CoV-2-specific TCRs that had been generated using the MIRA antigen-specificity platform. Breadth was defined as the fraction of unique TCRs that were SARS-CoV-2-associated, and depth was defined as the fraction of total T cells that were SARS-CoV-2-associated. Using the MIRA data, each spike-specific TCR was mapped to the spike region that the TCR reacts to and placed in a CD4 or CD8 class. Log10-transformed breadth and depth values were compared by one-way ANOVA with Sidak's multiple comparisons tests. What TCRdb holds here is the immuneACCESS table cut down to in-frame rearrangements. Part of the clones is not present; checked against another copy, under half of the missing clones reflect an unresolved V gene, and the others are unexplained. The V and J calls and clone size come from that table; D and trimming were worked out from the DNA. In this sample the table shows roughly 150,000 clones, around nine tenths of which occur a single time. The top ten constitute approximately 9% of the sample.

Details on this clone: Its antigen is not yet known. Base-call qualities are not available, and no considerably larger clone is one nucleotide away.

The specimen comprised peripheral blood, sampled 28 days after the second AZD1222 dose. This TCR was recovered from an adult who received the AZD1222 COVID-19 vaccine.

The nucleotides are TGTGCCAGCAGCTTGGATTCTAGCGGAGTTTACAATGAGCAGTTCTTC. This gives the protein CASSLDSSGVYNEQFF. Rearrangement joined TRBV5-4 to TRBJ2-1, with TRBD2 matching 7 junction bases. The germline V gene (reference sequence) sets CDR1 to SGHNT and CDR2 to YYREEE. Spanning cysteine to phenylalanine, the CDR3 consists of 16 amino acids. Only CDR3 DNA is held: 48 bases, read in frame from base 1. Ends trimmed: V by 0 bases, J by 4 bases; bases unmatched to a gene: 7. This CDR3, with the reference TRBV5-4 and TRBJ2-1 proteins standing in past its ends, gives the full variable domain ETGVTQSPTHLIKTRGQQVTLRCSSQSGHNTVSWYQQALGQGPQFIFQYYREEENGRGNFPPRFSGLQFPNYSSELNVNALELDDSALYLCASSLDSSGVYNEQFFGPGTRLTVL.